This T cell receptor (beta chain) was captured by sequencing in a study of blood T cell repertoires in COVID-19 (dated by TCRdb to the early 2020s). General notes on the study: Collaborator samples came from the United States, Italy and Spain and covered acute and convalescent phases of COVID-19. Nearly every sample came with metadata listing a de-identified subject ID, COVID-19 status, age in years and sex. Where available, HLA class I and class II types were obtained from metadata supplied by the sample provider rather than from assay-based typing. Samples were obtained from the ongoing ImmuneRACE study (first 160 participants) and from 1,000 to 1,500 subjects provided by 6 global collaborators. The prospective study material was composed of cDNA or gDNA derived from T cells, B-cell-depleted T cells, or PBMCs. A freely available public database, intended as a resource for researchers studying the immune response to SARS-CoV-2, is where the repertoires were released. Deeply sampled blood TCRbeta repertoires from subjects exposed to, actively infected with, or recovered from COVID-19 were included in the dataset.

TCRbeta CDR3 regions were amplified from genomic DNA by means of the immunoSEQ Assay, a bias-controlled multiplex PCR. The authors processed their data as follows. Nucleated cell counts per sample were estimated from amplification of reference gene primers within the assay. Sequence reads were collapsed and filtered to measure the absolute abundance of every unique TCRbeta CDR3 rearrangement. For each sample, productive Simpson clonality was calculated as the square root of Simpson's diversity index across productive rearrangements. In TCRdb, the immuneACCESS table is reduced to in-frame sequences with V and J assigned. These tables do not hold every clone; where another copy was compared, an unresolved V gene accounts for under half, and the others remain unexplained. V, J and clone size are taken as reported in that table, and D and trimming were inferred from the DNA itself. This sample is represented by about 370,000 clones; 89% of them were singletons. Around 2.8% of the sample lies in the top ten.

Comment on this clone: This clone's antigen is unknown. Qualities for individual bases were not recorded, and no much larger clone is one base off.

Spanning cysteine to phenylalanine, the CDR3 consists of 15 amino acids. The only DNA kept is the CDR3, 45 bases in frame from the first base. CDR1 and CDR2 are read off the germline V gene as WSHSY and SAAADI. V trim: 0 bases; J trim: 4 bases; unmatched bases: 1. Broader findings and caveats from the paper: The quantity of clinical and demographic metadata differed by source and by participant and was supplied without curation.

In Seattle, one collaborating source enrolled patients while the infection was active and tracked those patients longitudinally over the course of disease. Each collaborating institution followed its own protocols to collect whole blood in K2EDTA tubes. For TCRbeta analysis, collaborator samples were shipped as frozen whole blood, as isolated PBMCs, or as DNA extracted from either sample type. The rearrangement combines TRBV10-2 with TRBJ2-5; 11 bases in the junction line up with TRBD2. The TCR was taken from a woman in her 30s with COVID-19, enrolled during active disease. Sequenced input: peripheral blood. The CDR3 has the sequence CASSESGTSGETQYF. The bases read TGCGCCAGCAGTGAGTCGGGGACTAGCGGAGAGACCCAGTACTTC.